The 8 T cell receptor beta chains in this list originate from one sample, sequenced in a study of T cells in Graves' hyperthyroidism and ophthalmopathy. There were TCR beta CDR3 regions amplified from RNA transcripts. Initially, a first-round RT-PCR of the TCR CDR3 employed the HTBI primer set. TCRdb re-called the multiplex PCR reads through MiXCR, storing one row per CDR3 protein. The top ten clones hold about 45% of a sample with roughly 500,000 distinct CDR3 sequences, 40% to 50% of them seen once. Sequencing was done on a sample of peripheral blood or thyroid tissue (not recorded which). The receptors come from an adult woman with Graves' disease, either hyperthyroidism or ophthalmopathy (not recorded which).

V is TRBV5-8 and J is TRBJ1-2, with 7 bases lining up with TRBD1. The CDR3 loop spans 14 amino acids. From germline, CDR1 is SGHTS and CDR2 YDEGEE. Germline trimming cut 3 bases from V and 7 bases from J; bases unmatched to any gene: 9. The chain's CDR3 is CASSSTDREPGYTF. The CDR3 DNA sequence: TGTGCCAGCAGCTCGACCGACAGGGAGCCTGGCTACACCTTC.

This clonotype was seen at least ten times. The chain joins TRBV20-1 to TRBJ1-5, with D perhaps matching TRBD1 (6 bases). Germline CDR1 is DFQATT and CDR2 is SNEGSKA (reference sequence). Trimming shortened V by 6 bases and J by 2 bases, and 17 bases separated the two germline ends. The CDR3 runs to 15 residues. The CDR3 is CSANHGQSGNQPQHF. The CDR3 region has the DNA TGCAGTGCGAACCACGGACAGTCGGGCAATCAGCCCCAGCATTTT.

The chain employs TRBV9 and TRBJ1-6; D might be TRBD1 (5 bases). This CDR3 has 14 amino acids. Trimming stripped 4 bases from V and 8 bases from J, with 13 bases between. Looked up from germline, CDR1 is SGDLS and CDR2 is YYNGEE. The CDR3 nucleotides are TGTGCCAGCAGCTTCCGGGACGAGGATTCACCCCTCCACTTT. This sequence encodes CASSFRDEDSPLHF.

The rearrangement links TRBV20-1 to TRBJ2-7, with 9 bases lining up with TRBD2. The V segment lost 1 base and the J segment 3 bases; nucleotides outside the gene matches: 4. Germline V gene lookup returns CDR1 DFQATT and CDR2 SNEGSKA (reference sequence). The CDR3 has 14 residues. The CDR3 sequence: CSARVGLAGYEQYF. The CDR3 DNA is TGCAGTGCTAGAGTGGGACTAGCAGGCTACGAGCAGTACTTC.

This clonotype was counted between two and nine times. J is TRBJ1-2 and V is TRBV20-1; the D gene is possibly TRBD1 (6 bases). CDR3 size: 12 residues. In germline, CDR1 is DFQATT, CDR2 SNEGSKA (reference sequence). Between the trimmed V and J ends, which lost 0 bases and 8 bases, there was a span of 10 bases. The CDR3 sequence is CSAREGARGYTF. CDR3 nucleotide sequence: TGCAGTGCTAGAGAGGGGGCGCGAGGCTACACCTTC.

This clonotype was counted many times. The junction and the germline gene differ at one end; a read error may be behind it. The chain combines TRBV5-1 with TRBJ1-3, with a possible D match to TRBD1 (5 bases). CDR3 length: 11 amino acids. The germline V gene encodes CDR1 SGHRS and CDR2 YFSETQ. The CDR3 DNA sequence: TGCGCCAGTTCGGGGTGGGGACGCCGAAATTTT. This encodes CASSGWGRRNF. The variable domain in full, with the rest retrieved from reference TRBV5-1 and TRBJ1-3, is KAGVTQTPRYLIKTRGQQVTLSCSPISGHRSVSWYQQTPGQGLQFLFEYFSETQRNKGNFPGRFSGRQFSNSRSEMNVSTLELGDSALYLCASSGWGRRNFGEGSWLTVV.

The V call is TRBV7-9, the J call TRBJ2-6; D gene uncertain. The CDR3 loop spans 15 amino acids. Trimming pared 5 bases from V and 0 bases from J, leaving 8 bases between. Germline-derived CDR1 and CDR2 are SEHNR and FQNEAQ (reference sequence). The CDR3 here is CASSPARSGANVLTF. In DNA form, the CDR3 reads TGTGCCAGCAGCCCAGCCCGCTCTGGGGCCAACGTCCTGACTTTC.

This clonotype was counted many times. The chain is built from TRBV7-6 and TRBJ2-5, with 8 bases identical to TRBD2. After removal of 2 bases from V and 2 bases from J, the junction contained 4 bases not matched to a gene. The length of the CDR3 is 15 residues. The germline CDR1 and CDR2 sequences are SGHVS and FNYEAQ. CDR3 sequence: CASSLSSGIQETQYF. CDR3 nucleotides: TGTGCCAGCAGCTTAAGTAGCGGGATTCAAGAGACCCAGTACTTC.